The 32 T cell receptor beta chains below all came from one sample that was sequenced in a study of cytomegalovirus exposure and HLA in healthy donors. Researchers ran the PCR with 60 Vbeta and 13 Jbeta primers. Sequenced by immunoSEQ multiplex PCR; TCRdb stores in-frame clones only, minus some. The data contain 100,000 or so clones, 70% to 80% of them singletons. Sequenced: PBMCs. Receptors originate from a middle-aged man in good health and CMV-seropositive.

This sequence joins TRBV27 and TRBJ1-2; TRBD1 might be the D (5 bases). This CDR3 has 14 amino acids. Germline CDR1 and CDR2: MNHEY and SMNVEV (reference sequence). V was cut by 7 bases and J by 2 bases, with 14 bases left in between. This CDR3 is CASTFLEGNYGYTF. CDR3 in DNA: TGTGCCAGCACCTTCCTGGAGGGGAACTATGGCTACACCTTC.

The chain recombines TRBV5-6 with TRBJ2-2; D perhaps matches TRBD1 (5 bases). The CDR3 loop spans 15 amino acids. From germline, CDR1 is SGHDT and CDR2 YYEEEE. The V end lost 0 bases, the J end lost 2 bases, and 8 bases lay between the germline ends. The DNA of the CDR3 is TGTGCCAGCAGCTTGGTGGACACCAACACCGGGGAGCTGTTTTTT. Translated, it gives CASSLVDTNTGELFF.

This clone appeared a single time. The V and J genes are TRBV11-2 and TRBJ2-5, with D maybe TRBD2 (7 bases). V lost 5 bases and J 2 bases, leaving 15 bases between the germline ends. This CDR3 region has 15 residues. Germline CDR1 and CDR2: SGHAT and FQNNGV. CDR3 sequence: CASSPGGLLQETQYF. In nucleotides, the CDR3 is TGTGCCAGCAGCCCCGGGGGGCTACTTCAAGAGACCCAGTACTTC.

In its sample, this clone was seen once. The chain joins TRBV7-9 to TRBJ1-4; maybe TRBD1 (6 bases). Germline V gene data show CDR1 as SEHNR and CDR2 as FQNEAQ (reference sequence). The V gene lost 7 bases and the J gene lost 2 bases, with 14 bases spanning the gap. This CDR3 comprises 15 residues. DNA of the CDR3: TGTGCCAGCACCCCGGGGAGGGGGACTAATGAAAAACTGTTTTTT. Protein product: CASTPGRGTNEKLFF.

The V call is TRBV2, the J call TRBJ1-3, with 10 nucleotides matching TRBD1. This CDR3 has 15 residues. The germline V gene has CDR1 SNHLY and CDR2 FYNNEI. Trimming at V came to 6 bases and at J to 2 bases, leaving 4 bases not matched to a gene. The CDR3 sequence: CASRIDRGPGNTIYF. The CDR3 DNA is TGTGCCAGCAGGATAGACAGGGGGCCTGGAAACACCATATATTTT.

This chain joins TRBV2 and TRBJ1-5, with D perhaps TRBD1 (5 bases). Trimming pared 3 bases from V and 2 bases from J, leaving 8 bases between. The CDR3 covers 14 residues. CDR1 is SNHLY and CDR2 is FYNNEI in the germline V gene. CDR3 in DNA: TGTGCCAGCAGTGACAGGGTTGGCAATCAGCCCCAGCATTTT. It encodes CASSDRVGNQPQHF.

J is TRBJ2-6 and V is TRBV19, with 9 bases lining up with TRBD1. Germline CDR1 is LNHDA and CDR2 is SQIVND (reference sequence). V shed 5 bases and J 0 bases; nucleotides not matched to a gene: 5. CDR3 length equals 17 residues. CDR3 loop: CASSSQGASSGANVLTF. CDR3 DNA: TGTGCCAGTAGTTCACAGGGGGCATCCTCTGGGGCCAACGTCCTGACTTTC.

The sample holds a few counts of this clone. V and J are TRBV5-1 and TRBJ1-1; 7 bases are a match to TRBD1. V shed 3 bases and J 2 bases; nucleotides not matched to a gene: 7. The CDR3 length is 15 residues. Germline V CDR1 and CDR2: SGHRS, YFSETQ. This chain's CDR3 is CASSSPTGINTEAFF. CDR3 bases: TGCGCCAGCAGCTCGCCGACAGGGATTAACACTGAAGCTTTCTTT. Variable domain in full (rest from reference TRBV5-1 and TRBJ1-1): KAGVTQTPRYLIKTRGQQVTLSCSPISGHRSVSWYQQTPGQGLQFLFEYFSETQRNKGNFPGRFSGRQFSNSRSEMNVSTLELGDSALYLCASSSPTGINTEAFFGQGTRLTVV.

This clone was detected once. The V call is TRBV9, the J call TRBJ2-3; TRBD1 might be the D (5 bases). Per germline, CDR1 SGDLS and CDR2 YYNGEE. CDR3 length: 15 residues. V was pared by 0 bases and J by 3 bases, with 11 bases between. The CDR3 coding sequence is TGTGCCAGCAGCGTAGAAGGCAGGGTAACAGATACGCAGTATTTT. Its translation: CASSVEGRVTDTQYF.

The gene calls are TRBV11-2 and TRBJ1-4, with TRBD1 identical over 9 bases. Germline V CDR1 and CDR2: SGHAT, FQNNGV. With 3 bases clipped from V and 6 bases from J, the junction kept 2 bases outside the gene matches. This CDR3 has 14 residues. As DNA, the CDR3 is TGTGCCAGCAGCTTTGGGACAGGGTATGAAAAACTGTTTTTT. This translates into CASSFGTGYEKLFF.

This chain uses TRBV11-2 with TRBJ2-4; 9 bases agree with TRBD2. From germline, CDR1 is SGHAT and CDR2 FQNNGV. The V and J ends lost 1 base and 5 bases, in that order; junction bases with no gene match: 3. CDR3 length: 15 amino acids. CDR3 nucleotides: TGTGCCAGCAGCTTAGCTGGGACTAGCCAAAACATTCAGTACTTC. It is translated as CASSLAGTSQNIQYF. The whole variable domain, remainder taken from reference TRBV11-2 and TRBJ2-4, is EAGVAQSPRYKIIEKRQSVAFWCNPISGHATLYWYQQILGQGPKLLIQFQNNGVVDDSQLPKDRFSAERLKGVDSTLKIQPAKLEDSAVYLCASSLAGTSQNIQYFGAGTRLSVL.

Points on this clone: The same CDR3 can be traced to other DNA sequences in this sample. The chain couples TRBV27 to TRBJ1-2, with 7 bases matching TRBD1. CDR1 is MNHEY and CDR2 is SMNVEV in the germline V gene (reference sequence). V lost 6 bases, J lost 4 bases, and 11 bases stayed unmatched. The CDR3 covers 15 residues. CDR3 sequence reads: CASRGLRGRGYGYTF. DNA of the CDR3: TGTGCCAGCAGGGGGCTGAGGGGGCGCGGCTATGGCTACACCTTC.

V and J are TRBV19 and TRBJ1-4, with a weak D call TRBD1 (6 bases). Germline V gene data show CDR1 as LNHDA and CDR2 as SQIVND (reference sequence). Between the trimmed V and J ends, which lost 4 bases and 3 bases, there was a span of 15 bases. This CDR3 is built from 16 residues. The CDR3: CASSTTRGLANEKLFF. In nucleotides, the CDR3 is TGTGCCAGTAGTACCACAAGGGGGTTGGCTAATGAAAAACTGTTTTTT.

This clone was seen a handful of times. The CDR3 region is CASSLFGTGTGNEQFF. CDR3 bases: TGCGCCAGCAGCTTGTTCGGGACAGGCACTGGGAATGAGCAGTTCTTC. The V and J genes are TRBV5-1 and TRBJ2-1, with 8 bases fitting TRBD1. The V and J ends lost 1 base and 7 bases, in that order; junction bases with no gene match: 10. Germline loops: CDR1 SGHRS, CDR2 YFSETQ. The length of the CDR3 is 16 residues.

This clone has a handful of counts. This sequence joins TRBV7-8 and TRBJ2-1, with D possibly TRBD1 on 6 matching bases. From germline, CDR1 is SGHVS and CDR2 FQNEAQ. V dropped 9 bases and J dropped 3 bases, with 15 bases sitting between them. The CDR3 extends over 14 amino acids. CDR3 sequence (DNA): TGTGCCAGTGCTGGGGGCGCCTACTACAATGAGCAGTTCTTC. Translating gives CASAGGAYYNEQFF.

The chain has TRBV7-2 and TRBJ2-1; maybe TRBD2 (5 bases). Germline assignment: CDR1 SGHTA and CDR2 FQGNSA. The CDR3 runs to 17 residues. Trimming shortened V by 2 bases and J by 0 bases, and 14 bases separated the two germline ends. CDR3 in amino acids: CASSLLRVGSSYNEQFF. In DNA form, the CDR3 reads TGTGCCAGCAGCTTATTGCGGGTGGGAAGCTCCTACAATGAGCAGTTCTTC.

The chain is built from TRBV5-8 and TRBJ2-1; 9 nucleotides match TRBD1. Germline-derived CDR1 and CDR2 are SGHTS and YDEGEE. Unmatched junction bases numbered 4, after V lost 3 bases and J lost 3 bases. The CDR3 totals 15 residues. CDR3 in amino acids: CASSSPGQGYNEQFF. DNA for the CDR3: TGTGCCAGCAGCTCACCGGGACAGGGCTACAATGAGCAGTTCTTC. Supplemented by reference TRBV5-8 and TRBJ2-1, the full variable domain reads EAGVTQSPTHLIKTRGQQATLRCSPISGHTSVYWYQQALGLGLQFLLWYDEGEERNRGNFPPRFSGRQFPNYSSELNVNALELEDSALYLCASSSPGQGYNEQFFGPGTRLTVL.

The chain is built from TRBV5-6 and TRBJ2-7; TRBD1 might be the D (5 bases). CDR1 is SGHDT and CDR2 is YYEEEE in the germline V gene. V was cut by 3 bases and J by 2 bases, with 12 bases left in between. The CDR3 is made up of 14 amino acids. The CDR3 here is CASSSAGSTYEQYF. The CDR3 coding sequence is TGTGCCAGCAGCTCCGCAGGGTCGACCTACGAGCAGTACTTC.

The J gene is TRBJ1-2, the V gene TRBV7-6; TRBD1 might be the D (6 bases). Germline V gene data show CDR1 as SGHVS and CDR2 as FNYEAQ. The CDR3 contains 12 residues. The V end lost 5 bases, the J end lost 5 bases, and 9 bases lay between the germline ends. The DNA of the CDR3 is TGTGCCAGCAGCGGCAGGGGTTATGGCTACACCTTC. This codes for CASSGRGYGYTF.

The chain links TRBV19 to TRBJ1-5; no firm D call. V lost 8 bases to trimming and J lost 2 bases, with 7 bases between them. The CDR3 runs to 12 residues. Germline V CDR1 and CDR2: LNHDA, SQIVND (reference sequence). DNA for the CDR3: TGTGCCAGTTCGATAGGCAATCAGCCCCAGCATTTT. Protein sequence: CASSIGNQPQHF. Full variable domain (remainder filled in from reference TRBV19 and TRBJ1-5): DGGITQSPKYLFRKEGQNVTLSCEQNLNHDAMYWYRQDPGQGLRLIYYSQIVNDFQKGDIAEGYSVSREKKESFPLTVTSAQKNPTAFYLCASSIGNQPQHFGDGTRLSIL.

This clone was seen once. V and J are TRBV2 and TRBJ1-2; the D is unclear. V gave up 8 bases and J gave up 7 bases, with 17 bases separating them. This CDR3 has 13 amino acids. Germline V gene sequence: CDR1 SNHLY, CDR2 FYNNEI. CDR3 in amino acids: CASAGGESGGYTF. CDR3 DNA sequence: TGTGCCAGCGCGGGCGGGGAGTCGGGTGGCTACACCTTC.

This chain connects TRBV6-5 to TRBJ2-7; perhaps TRBD1 as D (6 bases). This CDR3 has 15 amino acids. Trimming removed 6 bases from V and 1 base from J, with 16 bases in between. Per germline, CDR1 MNHEY and CDR2 SVGAGI. CDR3 DNA: TGTGCCAGCAGGGGGGCAGGGCTAGTGTCCTACGAGCAGTACTTC. It yields the protein CASRGAGLVSYEQYF.

J is TRBJ2-7 and V is TRBV4-1; 9 bases are a match to TRBD1. CDR1 is MGHRA and CDR2 is YSYEKL in the germline V gene. There are 15 residues in the CDR3. Losses at the gene ends were 2 bases for V and 1 base for J; bases not matched to a gene: 3. The CDR3 loop reads CASSQLTGGSYEQYF. For the CDR3, the DNA is TGCGCCAGCAGCCAACTGACAGGGGGATCCTACGAGCAGTACTTC.

The chain couples TRBV6-1 to TRBJ1-5, with 7 bases identical to TRBD1. The V gene end was trimmed by 2 bases and the J gene end by 0 bases; junction bases not matched to a gene: 16. Looked up from germline, CDR1 is MNHNS and CDR2 is SASEGT. The CDR3 has 20 amino acids. CDR3 sequence: CASSERAQGLAFYSNQPQHF. DNA of the CDR3: TGTGCCAGCAGTGAAAGAGCACAGGGGTTGGCCTTTTATAGCAATCAGCCCCAGCATTTT.

V is TRBV5-5 and J is TRBJ1-5; tentative D call: TRBD1 (6 bases). The V gene's germline CDR1 is SGHKS and CDR2 YYEKEE (reference sequence). With 2 bases removed from V and 5 bases from J, the gap between germline ends came to 17 bases. CDR3 length: 16 amino acids. The CDR3 region is CASSLLFRTEDQPQHF. CDR3 nucleotide sequence: TGTGCCAGCAGCTTACTTTTCCGGACAGAGGATCAGCCCCAGCATTTT.

There are a few counts of this clone. The chain couples TRBV6-6 to TRBJ1-4, with TRBD1 matching 8 bases. The CDR3 has 15 residues. Germline values: CDR1 MNHNY, CDR2 SVGAGI (reference sequence). The trim removed 6 bases at V and 4 bases at J, leaving 7 bases unmatched. The CDR3 nucleotides are TGTGCCAGCAGGCCGACAGGGGCGAGTAATGAAAAACTGTTTTTT. It encodes CASRPTGASNEKLFF.

The J gene is TRBJ2-1, the V gene TRBV5-1; 8 nucleotides match TRBD1. Germline-derived CDR1 and CDR2 are SGHRS and YFSETQ. This CDR3 has 14 amino acids. The junction had 4 bases not matched to a gene; V was cut back by 6 bases and J by 2 bases. CDR3 region: CASTGQGPYNEQFF. The CDR3 DNA follows: TGCGCCAGCACAGGACAGGGACCCTACAATGAGCAGTTCTTC.

The chain employs TRBV5-5 and TRBJ1-5; tentative D call: TRBD1 (6 bases). The germline gives CDR1 SGHKS, CDR2 YYEKEE (reference sequence). The CDR3 is 17 residues long. V lost 0 bases, J lost 3 bases, and 16 bases lay in between. CDR3 sequence (DNA): TGTGCCAGCAGCTTGGTTGCAGGGGCCTCCGTCAATCAGCCCCAGCATTTT. Its protein product is CASSLVAGASVNQPQHF.

The chain joins TRBV10-3 to TRBJ2-7, with 8 nucleotides matching TRBD2. This CDR3 is built from 15 residues. The J segment lost 3 bases and the V segment lost 6 bases, leaving 10 bases of the junction unmatched. Germline CDR1 is ENHRY and CDR2 is SYGVKD. CDR3 sequence: CAISTGTRDFYEQYF. The CDR3 nucleotides are TGTGCCATCAGCACCGGGACTAGGGATTTCTACGAGCAGTACTTC.

For the CDR3, the DNA is TGCAGCGCCGAGGGAGGCACTGAAGCTTTCTTT. It translates to CSAEGGTEAFF. The chain combines TRBV29-1 with TRBJ1-1; D gene unclear. Germline CDR1 and CDR2: SQVTM and ANQGSEA. Trimming pared 7 bases from V and 4 bases from J, leaving 10 bases between. The length of the CDR3 is 11 residues.

The gene calls are TRBV5-4 and TRBJ2-7; TRBD2 matches at 8 bases. The CDR3 length is 15 residues. In germline, CDR1 is SGHNT, CDR2 YYREEE (reference sequence). The V segment lost 5 bases and the J segment 7 bases; nucleotides outside the gene matches: 14. The DNA of the CDR3 is TGTGCCAGCAGAAAAGGGGGGACTAGTTTGTTAGAGCAGTACTTC. Its protein is CASRKGGTSLLEQYF.

V and J are TRBV11-2 and TRBJ1-1; D is perhaps TRBD1 (6 bases). This CDR3 region has 13 residues. In germline, CDR1 is SGHAT, CDR2 FQNNGV. Deletions cut 4 bases from V and 1 base from J, with 7 bases between. This chain's CDR3 is CASSSDRNTEAFF. Here the CDR3 DNA reads TGTGCCAGCAGCTCGGACAGGAACACTGAAGCTTTCTTT.